The TCR beta chain described here comes from a study of blood T cell repertoires in COVID-19. Study-level information: The origin of the acute and convalescent COVID-19 samples was the United States, Italy and Spain. Sample material is recorded as cDNA or gDNA derived from T cells, B-cell-depleted T cells, or PBMCs.

Those enrolled, adults aged 18 to 89 years, came from some 25 US areas. Each participant's cohort was designated according to participant-reported clinical history. CDR1 MNHEY and CDR2 SMNVEV come from the germline V gene (reference sequence). V was trimmed by 5 bases and J by 4 bases, leaving 14 bases between them. The CDR3 has 14 residues. This table comes from immunoSEQ multiplex PCR, and its TCRdb copy is limited to in-frame clones, with some not included. In the table there are roughly 360,000 clones, about four fifths of which are singletons. The count of this clone is one. The origin of this receptor is a woman aged 45-59 years who had recovered from COVID-19. V and J are TRBV27 and TRBJ1-2; perhaps TRBD1 as D (6 bases). The sequenced sample was PBMCs or T cells enriched from blood (not recorded which). The CDR3 spells CASSPGTPVYGYTF. CDR3 DNA sequence: TGTGCCAGCAGTCCCGGGACACCTGTCTATGGCTACACCTTC.